This TCR beta chain was sequenced during a study of CD8 T cells in ankylosing spondylitis. The study's findings and limits: There was a TCR beta motif, made of several highly homologous variants, that appeared characteristic of ankylosing spondylitis blood. Significantly higher representation of disease-linked clones was reported for matched ankylosing spondylitis synovial fluid. In the blood and synovial fluid of reactive arthritis, some motif variants had been previously reported.

The CDR3 is 17 residues long. Per germline, CDR1 MDHEN and CDR2 SYDVKM. Trimming shortened V by 5 bases and J by 0 bases, and 19 bases separated the two germline ends. TCRdb processed the 5' RACE reads anew with MiXCR; each CDR3 protein has one entry. The repertoire includes roughly 370,000 distinct CDR3 sequences, under 25% of them detected once, and less than 20% sits in the top ten. Ten or more counts support this clonotype. Its specificity is not known. The chain employs TRBV28 and TRBJ1-1; D is unresolved. The sequencing sample was made of blood, either unsorted or a sorted T cell fraction (not recorded which). This receptor was taken from a male donor with ankylosing spondylitis. Here the CDR3 reads CASSPPGQRVVNTEAFF. The DNA for the CDR3 is TGTGCCAGCAGTCCCCCTGGCCAGAGGGTGGTGAACACTGAAGCTTTCTTT.